The rows below give T cell receptor beta chains drawn from one sample of a study of CD8 T cells in Susac syndrome. TCRdb reprocessed the immunoSEQ multiplex PCR reads via MiXCR and lists one record per CDR3 protein. The sample includes some 99,000 distinct CDR3 sequences, 96% of them seen just once. The sequencing input was CD4+ T cells from PBMCs. The receptors were gathered from a human donor in good health. CDR3s leave out the opening cysteine and the closing phenylalanine or tryptophan.

J	V	CDR3
TRBJ2-3	TRBV12-3/TRBV12-4	ASSPRTSGDTQY
TRBJ2-2	TRBV6-5	ASSRSSGELF
TRBJ1-1	TRBV30	AWNLQMNTEAF
TRBJ1-3	TRBV7-2	ASSHEAGNTIY
TRBJ2-5	TRBV6-5	ASRTLRGLETQY
TRBJ1-2	TRBV10-3	AITHKDRAGYGYT
TRBJ2-3	TRBV12-3/TRBV12-4	ASSLSLADTDTQY
TRBJ2-7	TRBV6-5	ASSRQGSSYEQY
TRBJ1-6	TRBV30	AWNQGKPLH
TRBJ1-1	TRBV3-1	ASSRLDRGNTEAF
TRBJ2-2	TRBV9	ASSVETTRDGTGELF
TRBJ2-7	TRBV29-1	SAWDSGYEQY
TRBJ2-3	TRBV25-1	ASSRGLAGASDTQY
TRBJ2-6	TRBV28	ATKAGANVLT
TRBJ1-5	TRBV29-1	SVGQNNQPQH
TRBJ2-5	TRBV5-1	ASSLDGTQETQY
TRBJ2-7	TRBV7-2	ASSRSLVVAGGPAYEQY
TRBJ1-6	TRBV3-1	ASTPRDRAFSANSPLH
TRBJ1-1	TRBV10-3	AISGGRNSPEAF
TRBJ2-2	TRBV2	ASSGTSGGHRELF
TRBJ2-5	TRBV19	ASTSTGSQETQY
TRBJ2-1	TRBV6-2/TRBV6-3	ASTPSGRRDEQF
TRBJ2-3	TRBV9	ASSPQFVGTDTQY
TRBJ2-1	TRBV5-1	ASSVGTSSNEQF
TRBJ2-5	TRBV7-9	ASSVGWFQY
TRBJ2-5	TRBV29-1	SVGSSGSQETQY
TRBJ2-3	TRBV18	ASSPPTRQGDTQY
TRBJ2-3	TRBV5-6	ASSLGATDTQY
TRBJ2-1	TRBV24-1	ATSVGDYSSYNEQF
TRBJ1-1	TRBV7-2	ASSLGGRGTEAF
TRBJ1-2	TRBV3-1	ASSQGTVRWDYGYT